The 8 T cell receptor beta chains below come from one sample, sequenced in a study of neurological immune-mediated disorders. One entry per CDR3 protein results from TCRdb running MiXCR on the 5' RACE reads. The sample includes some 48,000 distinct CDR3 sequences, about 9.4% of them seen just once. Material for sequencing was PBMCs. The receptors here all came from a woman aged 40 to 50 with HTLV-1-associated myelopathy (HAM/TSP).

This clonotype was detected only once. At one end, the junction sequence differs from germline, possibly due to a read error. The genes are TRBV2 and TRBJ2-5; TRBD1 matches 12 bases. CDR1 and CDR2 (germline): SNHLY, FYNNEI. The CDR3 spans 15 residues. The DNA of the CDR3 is TGTGCCAGCAGCGGGACAGGGGGCAGAATTGAGACCCATTACTTC. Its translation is CASSGTGGRIETHYF.

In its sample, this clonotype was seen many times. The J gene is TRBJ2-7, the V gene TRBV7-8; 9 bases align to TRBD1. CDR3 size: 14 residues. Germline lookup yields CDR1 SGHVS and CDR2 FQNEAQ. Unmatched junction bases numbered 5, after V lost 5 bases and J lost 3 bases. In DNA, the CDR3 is TGTGCCAGCAGCCCCCGACAGGGGGGCTACGAGCAGTACTTC. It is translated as CASSPRQGGYEQYF.

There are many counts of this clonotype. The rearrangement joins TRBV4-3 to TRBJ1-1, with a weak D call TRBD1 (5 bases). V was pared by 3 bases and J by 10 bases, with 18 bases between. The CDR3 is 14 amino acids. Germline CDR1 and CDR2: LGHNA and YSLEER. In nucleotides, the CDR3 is TGCGCCAGCAGCCATGCTGGGACGGGTGGCCGAGCTTTCTTT. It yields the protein CASSHAGTGGRAFF.

CDR3 loop: CASSSTVLASYDEQFF. The CDR3 nucleotides are TGTGCCAGCAGCTCCACGGTCCTAGCGAGTTACGATGAGCAGTTCTTC. This chain connects TRBV9 to TRBJ2-1; possible D gene TRBD2, 6 bases. The germline V and J ends were trimmed by 4 bases and 8 bases, with 22 bases remaining between them. This CDR3 has 16 amino acids. Germline lookup yields CDR1 SGDLS and CDR2 YYNGEE.

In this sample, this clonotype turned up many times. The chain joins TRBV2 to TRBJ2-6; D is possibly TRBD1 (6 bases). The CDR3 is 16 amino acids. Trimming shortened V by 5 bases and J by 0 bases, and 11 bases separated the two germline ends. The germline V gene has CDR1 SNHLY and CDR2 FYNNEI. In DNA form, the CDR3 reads TGTGCCAGCAGTATGGGCAGGGGCTCTGGGGCCAACGTCCTGACTTTC. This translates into CASSMGRGSGANVLTF.

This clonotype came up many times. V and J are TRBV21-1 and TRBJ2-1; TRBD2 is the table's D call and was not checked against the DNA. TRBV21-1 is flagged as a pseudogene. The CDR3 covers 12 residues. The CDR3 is CASPTSGLEQFF. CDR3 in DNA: TGTGCCAGTCCGACTAGCGGGCTGGAGCAGTTCTTC.

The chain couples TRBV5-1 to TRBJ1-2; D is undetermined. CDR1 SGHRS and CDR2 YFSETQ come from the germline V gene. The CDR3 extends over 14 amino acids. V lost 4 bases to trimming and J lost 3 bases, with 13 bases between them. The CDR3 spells CASSGNGLDYGYTF. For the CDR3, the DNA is TGCGCCAGCAGCGGGAATGGTCTGGACTATGGCTACACCTTC.

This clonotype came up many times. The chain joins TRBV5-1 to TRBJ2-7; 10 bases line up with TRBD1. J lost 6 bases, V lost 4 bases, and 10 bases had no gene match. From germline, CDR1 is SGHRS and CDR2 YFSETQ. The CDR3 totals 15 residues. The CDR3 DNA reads TGCGCCAGCAGCCCTGGGACAGGGGCGTCCCGCGAGCAGTACTTC. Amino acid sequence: CASSPGTGASREQYF.